The clone carrying this T cell receptor (beta chain) was seen more than once but under ten times. These data come from a study of blood T cell repertoires in COVID-19. Study summary: In each case, the material was cDNA or gDNA derived from T cells, B-cell-depleted T cells, or PBMCs.

Losses at the gene ends were 9 bases for V and 6 bases for J; bases not matched to a gene: 13. This CDR3 is 15 amino acids long. The germline gives CDR1 SNHLY, CDR2 FYNNEI. TCRdb's copy holds only in-frame clones and misses some; the assay was immunoSEQ multiplex PCR. The sample lists around 230,000 clones, approximately 81% occurring once. The gene calls are TRBV2 and TRBJ2-3; 9 bases line up with TRBD2. This TCR came from a woman aged 80 or older with acute or convalescent COVID-19. What was sequenced was peripheral blood. For the CDR3, the DNA is TGTGCCAGTCACTTACTAGCGGGCGGAGGGGATACGCAGTATTTT. Translation gives CASHLLAGGGDTQYF.